This T cell receptor (beta chain) is from a study of T cell responses to AZD1222 COVID-19 vaccine. Study results and caveats: A reported finding is that nearly half of spike-specific TCRs target unmutated variant regions. Two doses of AZD1222 preceded a rise in Spike-specific TCR breadth and depth. Clonal diversity may have been underestimated, and the donors were mostly white British, with more females than males.

Comment on this clone: Its antigen remains unidentified.

V lost 1 base and J lost 5, with 17 bases in between. CDR3 size: 17 residues. The V gene's germline CDR1 is MGHRA and CDR2 YSYEKL. Data came from immunoSEQ multiplex PCR; TCRdb stores just in-frame clones and leaves some out. The sample has 20,000 to 25,000 clones, around 82% seen once; the top ten hold approximately 46%. The V and J genes are TRBV4-1 and TRBJ2-2, with TRBD1 as a possible D gene (8 bases). The sequence was collected from an adult in good health. The specimen was peripheral blood, collected on day 0 of AZD1222 vaccination. The CDR3 DNA reads TGCGCCAGCAGCCAAGCAGGGGGCAGGGGAGGGACCGGGGAGCTGTTTTTT. As protein: CASSQAGGRGGTGELFF.